The 18 T cell receptor beta chains listed next were all sequenced from one sample in a study of CD8 T cells in ankylosing spondylitis (dated 2017 in TCRdb). The library was generated by 5' RACE. Sequencing relied on an Illumina HiSeq 2500. Through fastp at Q25 and MiXCR, TCRdb rebuilt clones from the public reads, retaining in-frame beta chains. Each record represents a unique CDR3 protein, reported with the most common genes and DNA among its rows. This sample is represented by a few hundred thousand distinct CDR3 sequences; roughly 10% of them were singletons. The ten largest clones represent less than 7.5% of the sample. Source material: blood, either unsorted or a sorted T cell fraction (not recorded which). Receptor source: a male donor with ankylosing spondylitis or in good health (not recorded which).

Only a few counts were recorded for this clonotype. The chain has TRBV7-9 and TRBJ2-5; the D call may be TRBD1 or TRBD2 (6 bases each). Trimming pared 8 bases from V and 1 base from J, leaving 14 bases between. This CDR3 has 14 amino acids. CDR1 and CDR2 (germline): SEHNR, FQNEAQ (reference sequence). The CDR3 here is CASPRGLGQETQYF. The CDR3 DNA follows: TGTGCCAGCCCACGGGGGCTCGGCCAAGAGACCCAGTACTTC.

This clonotype was found many times. DNA of the CDR3: TGCGCCAGCAGCGTTGACCGAGGCAGTGGGGAGCTGTTTTTT. The encoded protein is CASSVDRGSGELFF. V usage is TRBV5-1 and J usage is TRBJ2-2; D is unclear. V was clipped by 4 bases and J by 8 bases, with 15 bases between them. The length of the CDR3 is 14 residues. Germline V lookup: CDR1 SGHRS, CDR2 YFSETQ.

V usage is TRBV9 and J usage is TRBJ1-4, with D possibly matching TRBD1 (5 bases). V shed 4 bases and J shed 6 bases, with 13 bases lying between them. The CDR3 has 14 residues. Germline lookup yields CDR1 SGDLS and CDR2 YYNGEE. CDR3 in amino acids: CASSLGGFDEKLFF. Written as DNA, the CDR3 is TGTGCCAGCAGCCTTGGGGGGTTTGATGAAAAACTGTTTTTT.

The V and J genes are TRBV28 and TRBJ2-7; D is ambiguous. V was cut by 3 bases and J by 0 bases, with 9 bases left in between. The CDR3 has 14 residues. Germline lookup yields CDR1 MDHEN and CDR2 SYDVKM. For the CDR3, the DNA is TGTGCCAGCAGTTTCGTGGGCAGCTCCTACGAGCAGTACTTC. This encodes CASSFVGSSYEQYF. The whole variable domain, filled in from reference TRBV28 and TRBJ2-7, reads DVKVTQSSRYLVKRTGEKVFLECVQDMDHENMFWYRQDPGLGLRLIYFSYDVKMKEKGDIPEGYSVSREKKERFSLILESASTNQTSMYLCASSFVGSSYEQYFGPGTRLTVT.

The genes are TRBV14 and TRBJ2-7, with D uncertain. This CDR3 comprises 12 residues. CDR1 and CDR2 (germline): SGHDN, FVKESK. V shed 0 bases and J shed 4 bases, with 4 bases lying between them. The CDR3 region is CASSQERYEQYF. CDR3 nucleotide sequence: TGTGCCAGCAGCCAAGAAAGATACGAGCAGTACTTC.

This clonotype was detected ten times or more. This chain connects TRBV5-1 to TRBJ2-3; D gene uncertain. This CDR3 is 15 amino acids long. CDR1 and CDR2 (germline): SGHRS, YFSETQ. The ends were cut back, 0 bases at V and 1 base at J, with 9 bases in the middle. In DNA, the CDR3 is TGCGCCAGCAGCTTGGGTCTTCCCGGCACAGATACGCAGTATTTT. Residues: CASSLGLPGTDTQYF.

This clonotype was picked up many times. The CDR3 nucleotides read TGTGCCAGCAGTCGGGACAGGGGGGGTGAAGATACGCAGTATTTT. This translates into CASSRDRGGEDTQYF. The chain employs TRBV6-1 and TRBJ2-3; 11 nucleotides line up with TRBD1. The germline V gene encodes CDR1 MNHNS and CDR2 SASEGT. V was clipped by 5 bases and J by 5 bases; unmatched bases: 6. This CDR3 comprises 15 residues.

This clonotype was picked up a small number of times. The V and J genes are TRBV5-6 and TRBJ2-3, with 8 bases matching TRBD2. With V trimmed by 5 bases and J by 0 bases, 8 bases remained unmatched. The germline CDR1 and CDR2 sequences are SGHDT and YYEEEE. CDR3 length: 16 amino acids. The CDR3 nucleotides read TGTGCCAGCAGAGAATCTAGCGGGTATAGCACAGATACGCAGTATTTT. Translated: CASRESSGYSTDTQYF. The complete variable domain, with remaining parts taken from reference TRBV5-6 and TRBJ2-3, reads DAGVTQSPTHLIKTRGQQVTLRCSPKSGHDTVSWYQQALGQGPQFIFQYYEEEERQRGNFPDRFSGHQFPNYSSELNVNALLLGDSALYLCASRESSGYSTDTQYFGPGTRLTVL.

This clonotype has a single count. This chain connects TRBV20-1 to TRBJ1-2, with D tentatively TRBD1 (5 bases). Trimming cost V 3 bases and J 6 bases, with 17 bases left between them. Germline CDR1 and CDR2: DFQATT and SNEGSKA (reference sequence). The CDR3 spans 14 residues. The CDR3 nucleotides are TGCAGTGCTAGTCGGGCAGGGCGATATGATGGCTACACCTTC. Amino acids: CSASRAGRYDGYTF.

This clonotype showed up many times. The chain carries TRBV5-1 and TRBJ2-7; D is perhaps TRBD1 (6 bases). Germline CDR1 and CDR2: SGHRS and YFSETQ. The CDR3 covers 16 residues. The ends were cut back, 2 bases at V and 5 bases at J, with 20 bases in the middle. CDR3 in amino acids: CASSFGFGQFRDEQYF. CDR3 nucleotides: TGCGCCAGCAGCTTCGGGTTTGGACAGTTTAGAGACGAGCAGTACTTC.

The rearrangement uses TRBV20-1 and TRBJ2-1, with D perhaps being TRBD1 or TRBD2 (5 bases each). Germline values: CDR1 DFQATT, CDR2 SNEGSKA (reference sequence). The CDR3 loop spans 14 amino acids. Deletions cut 6 bases from V and 0 bases from J, with 12 bases between. The CDR3: CSAGDPSSYNEQFF. The CDR3 DNA reads as TGCAGTGCGGGGGATCCAAGCTCCTACAATGAGCAGTTCTTC.

This clonotype occurred many times. The rearrangement links TRBV28 to TRBJ1-2; 10 bases align to TRBD1. The germline CDR1 and CDR2 sequences are MDHEN and SYDVKM. CDR3 length: 17 amino acids. The ends lost 4 bases at V and 0 bases at J; junction bases unmatched: 8. This chain's CDR3 is CASSSGQGVLTNYGYTF. Here the CDR3 DNA reads TGTGCCAGCAGTTCCGGACAGGGGGTTTTGACTAACTATGGCTACACCTTC.

This clonotype was seen repeatedly, ten times or more. The J gene is TRBJ2-3, the V gene TRBV6-6; no clear D. CDR1 is MNHNY, CDR2 SVGAGI, per germline (reference sequence). The CDR3 totals 12 residues. The V gene lost 0 bases and the J gene lost 4 bases, with 2 bases spanning the gap. The CDR3 nucleotides read TGTGCCAGCAGTTACTCGTCAGATACGCAGTATTTT. Residues: CASSYSSDTQYF.

V and J are TRBV7-2 and TRBJ2-2; no clear D gene. The germline V and J ends were trimmed by 0 bases and 1 base, with 9 bases remaining between them. Germline V gene lookup returns CDR1 SGHTA and CDR2 FQGNSA. This CDR3 comprises 16 residues. The CDR3 region has the DNA TGTGCCAGCAGCTTAGCACTGGGTAGGAACACCGGGGAGCTGTTTTTT. Encoded protein: CASSLALGRNTGELFF.

This clonotype was observed many times. J is TRBJ1-3 and V is TRBV25-1; D unclear. The CDR3 runs 14 residues. CDR1 and CDR2 from the germline V gene are MGHDK and SYGVNS. V lost 2 bases and J lost 0, with 5 bases in between. The CDR3 DNA is TGTGCCAGCAGTGAAATGGGCTCTGGAAACACCATATATTTT. Translating gives CASSEMGSGNTIYF. Combining the CDR3 with reference TRBV25-1 and TRBJ1-3 gives the whole variable domain EADIYQTPRYLVIGTGKKITLECSQTMGHDKMYWYQQDPGMELHLIHYSYGVNSTEKGDLSSESTVSRIRTEHFPLTLESARPSHTSQYLCASSEMGSGNTIYFGEGSWLTVV.

The sample holds many counts of this clonotype. The chain joins TRBV20-1 to TRBJ2-3; D gene ambiguous. Germline V gene data show CDR1 as DFQATT and CDR2 as SNEGSKA (reference sequence). The CDR3 runs to 16 residues. V lost 3 bases to trimming and J lost 4 bases, with 20 bases between them. The CDR3 bases are TGCAGTGCTAGTGTAATGGGGAACGTCGGCTCAGATACGCAGTATTTT. The encoded protein is CSASVMGNVGSDTQYF.

This clonotype has a count of ten or more. The chain uses TRBV20-1 and TRBJ1-1; a weak D match, TRBD1 (5 bases). CDR1 is DFQATT and CDR2 is SNEGSKA in the germline V gene (reference sequence). The germline V and J ends were trimmed by 5 bases and 1 base, with 17 bases remaining between them. The CDR3 length is 15 residues. CDR3 sequence: CSAEAGASQNTEAFF. CDR3 coding DNA: TGCAGTGCTGAAGCCGGGGCTTCGCAGAACACTGAAGCTTTCTTT.

This clonotype was seen at least ten times. The chain has TRBV6-5 and TRBJ2-7, with D hard to call. The CDR3 is made up of 13 amino acids. Per the germline V gene, CDR1 is MNHEY and CDR2 is SVGAGI. V was trimmed by 0 bases and J by 3 bases, leaving 6 bases between them. Here the CDR3 DNA reads TGTGCCAGCAGTTACTCGGCAGACTACGAGCAGTACTTC. Translation: CASSYSADYEQYF.